A selection of T cell receptor beta chains follows, all from one sample in a study of control samples from healthy donors and cancer patients. This table comes from immunoSEQ multiplex PCR, and its TCRdb copy is limited to in-frame clones, with some not included. The sample holds 40,000 to 50,000 clones, approximately 93% seen once. Sequencing was performed on PBMCs. Every receptor here comes from a woman aged 45 to 65 with head and neck cancer. CDR3s include the opening cysteine and the closing phenylalanine or tryptophan. The D gene is left open where the match is weak. Clone size is stated in some rows and not others, as once, few, many or a class when expanded.

clone_size,v_call,j_call,d_call,cdr3_aa,cdr3_nt
.,TRBV10-3,TRBJ2-5,TRBD2,CAISDSGGSQETQYF,TGTGCCATCAGTGACAGCGGGGGGTCCCAAGAGACCCAGTACTTC
.,TRBV6-5,TRBJ1-4,.,CASSYSYNSAEEKLFF,TGTGCCAGCAGTTACTCGTATAACTCCGCGGAAGAAAAACTGTTTTTT
.,TRBV28,TRBJ1-1,TRBD1,CASSGQGPEAFF,TGTGCCAGCAGTGGACAGGGACCTGAAGCTTTCTTT
.,TRBV2,TRBJ2-7,.,CASSEADLSYEQYF,TGTGCCAGCAGTGAAGCGGACCTCTCCTACGAGCAGTACTTC
once,TRBV30,TRBJ1-2,TRBD1,CAWRGQGGVNYGYTF,TGTGCCTGGAGGGGACAGGGAGGTGTGAACTATGGCTACACCTTC
.,TRBV28,TRBJ2-3,.,CASSSILDTQYF,TGTGCCAGCAGTTCTATTTTAGATACGCAGTATTTT
.,TRBV2,TRBJ1-1,.,CASSADEHTEAFF,TGTGCCAGCAGTGCGGACGAGCACACTGAAGCTTTCTTT
.,TRBV5-1,TRBJ2-5,TRBD2,CASSLATLAGMAETQYF,TGCGCCAGCAGCTTGGCGACACTAGCGGGGATGGCGGAGACCCAGTACTTC
.,TRBV28,TRBJ1-2,.,CASSPYDRGGGVSYGYTF,TGTGCCAGCAGTCCCTATGACCGGGGCGGGGGAGTAAGCTATGGCTACACCTTC
.,TRBV5-1,TRBJ2-1,.,CASSLPGLRSYNEQFF,TGCGCCAGCAGCCTGCCGGGACTTCGCTCCTACAATGAGCAGTTCTTC
.,TRBV2,TRBJ2-5,TRBD1,CASSEGSRQGYETQYF,TGTGCCAGCAGTGAAGGCTCCCGACAGGGGTATGAGACCCAGTACTTC
.,TRBV6-6,TRBJ1-1,.,CASKGSTTGTEAFF,TGTGCCAGCAAAGGATCAACGACGGGCACTGAAGCTTTCTTT
.,TRBV30,TRBJ1-5,.,CAWSVQVNQPQHF,TGTGCCTGGAGTGTACAGGTCAATCAGCCCCAGCATTTT
.,TRBV18,TRBJ1-1,TRBD1,CASSQGAGNTEAFF,TGTGCCAGCTCTCAGGGGGCGGGGAACACTGAAGCTTTCTTT
.,TRBV7-2,TRBJ2-3,.,CASSLVQGDTQYF,TGTGCCAGCAGCTTAGTACAGGGAGATACGCAGTATTTT
.,TRBV18,TRBJ2-3,.,CASSPGRQASTDTQYF,TGTGCCAGCTCACCGGGTAGACAGGCGTCCACAGATACGCAGTATTTT
once,TRBV6-5,TRBJ1-5,.,CASSSPWGGQPQHF,TGTGCCAGCAGTTCCCCCTGGGGGGGTCAGCCCCAGCATTTT
.,TRBV6-5,TRBJ2-7,TRBD1,CASSSWTGATSEQYF,TGTGCCAGCAGTTCATGGACAGGGGCGACTTCCGAGCAGTACTTC
.,TRBV4-1,TRBJ2-3,.,CASSQVFRDHTDTQYF,TGCGCCAGCAGCCAAGTCTTCAGGGACCACACAGATACGCAGTATTTT
.,TRBV12-3/TRBV12-4,TRBJ2-7,.,CASSLGSSYEQYF,TGTGCCAGCAGTTTAGGTAGCTCCTACGAGCAGTACTTC
.,TRBV28,TRBJ2-1,TRBD1,CASSVMRTGDPRVDNEQFF,TGTGCCAGCAGTGTGATGAGGACAGGGGATCCCCGGGTCGACAATGAGCAGTTCTTC
.,TRBV18,TRBJ2-1,TRBD2,CASSREGLAGGPRNEQFF,TGTGCCAGCTCGCGAGAGGGACTAGCGGGAGGGCCGAGGAATGAGCAGTTCTTC
.,TRBV7-2,TRBJ2-3,TRBD2,CASSYTGLAGGPEDTQYF,TGTGCCAGCAGCTACACGGGACTAGCGGGAGGGCCTGAAGATACGCAGTATTTT
.,TRBV9,TRBJ2-1,TRBD2,CASSVGLAGGPSYNEQFF,TGTGCCAGCAGCGTAGGGCTAGCGGGGGGGCCATCTTACAATGAGCAGTTCTTC
.,TRBV6-5,TRBJ2-2,.,CASRSAGTGELFF,TGTGCCAGCAGAAGTGCGGGGACCGGGGAGCTGTTTTTT
.,TRBV11-2,TRBJ1-4,.,CASSSAQGLFF,TGTGCCAGCAGTTCAGCGCAGGGACTGTTTTTT
.,TRBV2,TRBJ1-2,.,CASSYLGHGYTF,TGTGCCAGCAGTTACCTTGGGCATGGCTACACCTTC
.,TRBV4-3,TRBJ1-6,.,CASSQEVQLLNSPLHF,TGCGCCAGCAGCCAAGAGGTCCAGCTGCTGAATTCACCCCTCCACTTT
.,TRBV5-1,TRBJ2-2,.,CASSLRPGVNTGELFF,TGCGCCAGCAGCTTGAGGCCAGGAGTGAACACCGGGGAGCTGTTTTTT
.,TRBV5-8,TRBJ2-6,.,CASSQNRAGWGVLTF,TGTGCCAGCAGCCAGAATAGGGCAGGTTGGGGCGTCCTGACTTTC
.,TRBV19,TRBJ1-5,.,CASREDGLNQPQHF,TGTGCCAGTAGAGAGGACGGTCTCAATCAGCCCCAGCATTTT
.,TRBV29-1,TRBJ1-2,.,CSVGAGQTYGYTF,TGCAGCGTTGGAGCAGGGCAAACCTATGGCTACACCTTC
.,TRBV11-3,TRBJ2-3,.,CASSPGGVTDTQYF,TGTGCCAGCAGCCCAGGGGGGGTTACAGATACGCAGTATTTT
few,TRBV3-1/TRBV3-2,TRBJ1-3,.,CASSGNTIYF,TGTGCCAGCAGCGGAAACACCATATATTTT
.,TRBV2,TRBJ1-6,.,CASGPARGNSPLHF,TGTGCCAGCGGGCCCGCTCGAGGAAATTCACCCCTCCACTTT
.,TRBV11-2,TRBJ1-2,TRBD1,CASSPDRGGYGYTF,TGTGCCAGCAGCCCGGACAGGGGTGGCTATGGCTACACCTTC
.,TRBV7-7,TRBJ2-7,TRBD2,CASSSLLAGGMGEQYF,TGTGCCAGCAGCTCTCTACTAGCGGGAGGGATGGGCGAGCAGTACTTC
.,TRBV4-1,TRBJ1-6,.,CASSRTRGYSYNSPLHF,TGCGCCAGCAGTCGCACCAGGGGCTACTCCTATAATTCACCCCTCCACTTT
.,TRBV5-6,TRBJ1-1,TRBD1,CASSLRSTGGVIEAFF,TGTGCCAGCAGCTTGAGGTCAACAGGGGGGGTGATTGAAGCTTTCTTT
.,TRBV5-1,TRBJ2-3,.,CASSLGRGSTDTQYF,TGCGCCAGCAGCTTGGGACGGGGATCCACAGATACGCAGTATTTT
.,TRBV19,TRBJ2-7,.,CASSIRAGGRGPAYEQYF,TGTGCCAGTAGTATTCGGGCAGGTGGGCGGGGGCCGGCCTACGAGCAGTACTTC
.,TRBV30,TRBJ1-5,.,CAWSVVGTNQPQHF,TGTGCCTGGAGTGTAGTCGGGACCAATCAGCCCCAGCATTTT
.,TRBV3-1/TRBV3-2,TRBJ2-1,.,CASSQGDGEQFF,TGTGCCAGCAGCCAGGGGGACGGAGAGCAGTTCTTC
.,TRBV5-1,TRBJ1-1,.,CASSLEQGITEAFF,TGCGCCAGCAGCTTGGAACAGGGAATCACTGAAGCTTTCTTT
few,TRBV3-1/TRBV3-2,TRBJ1-2,TRBD1,CASSDWTGGHPVNGYTF,TGTGCCAGCAGCGACTGGACAGGGGGCCACCCGGTGAATGGCTACACCTTC
few,TRBV4-1,TRBJ2-1,.,CASSHYHIVWARGNNEQFF,TGCGCCAGCAGCCATTATCACATTGTCTGGGCTAGAGGAAACAATGAGCAGTTCTTC
.,TRBV19,TRBJ1-1,.,CASSMLRSNTEAFF,TGTGCCAGTAGTATGCTGCGATCGAACACTGAAGCTTTCTTT
.,TRBV5-1,TRBJ2-3,.,CASSWGAADTDTQYF,TGCGCCAGCAGCTGGGGGGCGGCGGACACAGATACGCAGTATTTT
.,TRBV18,TRBJ1-4,.,CASSPPGDEKLFF,TGTGCCAGCTCACCACCAGGAGATGAAAAACTGTTTTTT
.,TRBV7-2,TRBJ1-3,.,CASSFSGVGSGNTIYF,TGTGCCAGCAGCTTCTCAGGGGTGGGCTCTGGAAACACCATATATTTT
.,TRBV5-6,TRBJ2-7,.,CASSHINTFSSYEQYF,TGTGCCAGCAGCCATATAAACACGTTCAGCTCCTACGAGCAGTACTTC
.,TRBV5-1,TRBJ2-7,.,CASSLEAGVLSYEQYF,TGCGCCAGCAGCTTGGAAGCCGGGGTATTATCCTACGAGCAGTACTTC
.,TRBV24-1,TRBJ1-1,.,CATSDSGDVNTEAFF,TGTGCCACCAGTGATTCGGGGGATGTGAACACTGAAGCTTTCTTT
.,TRBV6-5,TRBJ1-2,TRBD1,CASSRDRANYGYTF,TGTGCCAGCAGCCGGGACAGAGCTAACTATGGCTACACCTTC
.,TRBV30,TRBJ2-2,.,CAWTGRLLGELFF,TGTGCCTGGACGGGACGCTTGCTCGGGGAGCTGTTTTTT
.,TRBV3-1/TRBV3-2,TRBJ1-6,.,CASSQRQLNSPLHF,TGTGCCAGCAGCCAGCGGCAGCTCAATTCACCCCTCCACTTT
.,TRBV11-2,TRBJ1-3,TRBD1,CASSLYRGSGNTIYF,TGTGCCAGCAGCTTATACAGGGGCAGCGGAAACACCATATATTTT
once,TRBV5-1,TRBJ2-3,TRBD1,CASNRGQADTQYF,TGCGCCTCAAACAGGGGACAAGCAGATACGCAGTATTTT
.,TRBV30,TRBJ1-1,TRBD1,CAWSVLGTVNTEAFF,TGTGCCTGGAGTGTACTTGGGACAGTAAACACTGAAGCTTTCTTT